One TCR beta chain is described in this entry. Antigen: not known. This sample was taken from a study of cytomegalovirus exposure and HLA in healthy donors. The V end lost 4 bases, the J end lost 1 base, and 8 bases lay between the germline ends. The germline CDR1 and CDR2 sequences are SGHRS and YFSETQ. This CDR3 comprises 14 residues. PCR amplification relied on 60 Vbeta primers (plus 13 Jbeta primers). Some clones are missing from TCRdb's copy, which holds only in-frame ones; the method was immunoSEQ multiplex PCR. This table holds about 150,000 clones, about 85% found once. Regarding the study as a whole: Rare TCR sequences predominated, though certain public TCRs were found in many donors. Some TCR beta chains (over 150 of them) were listed as cytomegalovirus-associated. A later analysis found that most CMV-associated TCR beta chains appeared HLA-restricted.

Sequenced sample: PBMCs. The receptor comes from a man aged 50 or older in good health and CMV-seropositive. The gene calls are TRBV5-1 and TRBJ2-2, with a weak D call TRBD1 (6 bases). CDR3 amino acids: CASSPTGNTGELFF. The CDR3 DNA reads as TGCGCCAGCAGCCCGACAGGGAACACCGGGGAGCTGTTTTTT. Full variable domain (outside the CDR3, taken from reference TRBV5-1 and TRBJ2-2): KAGVTQTPRYLIKTRGQQVTLSCSPISGHRSVSWYQQTPGQGLQFLFEYFSETQRNKGNFPGRFSGRQFSNSRSEMNVSTLELGDSALYLCASSPTGNTGELFFGEGSRLTVL.